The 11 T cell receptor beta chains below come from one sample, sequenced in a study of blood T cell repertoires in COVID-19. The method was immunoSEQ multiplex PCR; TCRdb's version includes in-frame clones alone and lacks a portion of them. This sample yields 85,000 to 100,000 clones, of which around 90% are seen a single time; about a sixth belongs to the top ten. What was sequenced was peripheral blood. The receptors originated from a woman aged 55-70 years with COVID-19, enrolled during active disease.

The CDR3 spells CAISPTGNSNQPQHF. The CDR3 DNA sequence: TGTGCCATCAGTCCGACAGGGAATAGCAATCAGCCCCAGCATTTT. The chain recombines TRBV10-3 with TRBJ1-5; 7 bases fit TRBD1. Trimming took 5 bases from V and 0 from J; bases not matched to a gene: 4. This CDR3 is built from 15 residues. In germline, CDR1 is ENHRY, CDR2 SYGVKD.

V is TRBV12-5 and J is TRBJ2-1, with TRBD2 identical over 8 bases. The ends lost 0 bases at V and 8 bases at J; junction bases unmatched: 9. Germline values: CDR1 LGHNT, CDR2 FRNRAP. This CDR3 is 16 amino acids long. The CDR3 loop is CASGLVLGGALDEQFF. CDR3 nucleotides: TGTGCTAGTGGTTTGGTACTCGGGGGGGCCCTCGATGAGCAGTTCTTC. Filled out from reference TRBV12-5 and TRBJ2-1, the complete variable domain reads DARVTQTPRHKVTEMGQEVTMRCQPILGHNTVFWYRQTMMQGLELLAYFRNRAPLDDSGMPKDRFSAEMPDATLATLKIQPSEPRDSAVYFCASGLVLGGALDEQFFGPGTRLTVL.

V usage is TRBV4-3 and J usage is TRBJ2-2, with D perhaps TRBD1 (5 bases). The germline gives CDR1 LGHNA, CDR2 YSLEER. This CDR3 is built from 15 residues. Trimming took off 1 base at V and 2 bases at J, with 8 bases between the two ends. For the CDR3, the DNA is TGCGCCAGCAGCCAAGGCAGGGCAAACACCGGGGAGCTGTTTTTT. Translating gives CASSQGRANTGELFF.

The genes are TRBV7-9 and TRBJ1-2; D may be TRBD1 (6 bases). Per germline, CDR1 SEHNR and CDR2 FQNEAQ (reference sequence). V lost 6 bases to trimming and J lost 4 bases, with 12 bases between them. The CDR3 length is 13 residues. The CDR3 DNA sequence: TGTGCCAGCAGGTCCGACAGGCTCTATGGCTACACCTTC. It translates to CASRSDRLYGYTF.

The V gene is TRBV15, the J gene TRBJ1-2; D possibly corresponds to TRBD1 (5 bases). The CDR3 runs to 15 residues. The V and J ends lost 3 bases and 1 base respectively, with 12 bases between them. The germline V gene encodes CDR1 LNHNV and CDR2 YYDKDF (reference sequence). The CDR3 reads CATSSGAGDNYGYTF. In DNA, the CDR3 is TGTGCCACCAGCAGTGGGGCAGGTGATAACTATGGCTACACCTTC.

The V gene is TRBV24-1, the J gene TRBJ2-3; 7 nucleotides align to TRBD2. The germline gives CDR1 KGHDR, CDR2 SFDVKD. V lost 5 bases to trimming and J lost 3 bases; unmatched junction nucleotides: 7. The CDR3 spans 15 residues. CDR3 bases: TGTGCCACCAGTGGTCCAGCGGGAAGGACAGATACGCAGTATTTT. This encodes CATSGPAGRTDTQYF.

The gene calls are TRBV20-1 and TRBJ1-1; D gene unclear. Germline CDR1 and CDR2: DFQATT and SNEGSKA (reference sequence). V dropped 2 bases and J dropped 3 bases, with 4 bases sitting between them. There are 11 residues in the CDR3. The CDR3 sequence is CSARYYTEAFF. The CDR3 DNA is TGCAGTGCTAGATACTACACTGAAGCTTTCTTT.

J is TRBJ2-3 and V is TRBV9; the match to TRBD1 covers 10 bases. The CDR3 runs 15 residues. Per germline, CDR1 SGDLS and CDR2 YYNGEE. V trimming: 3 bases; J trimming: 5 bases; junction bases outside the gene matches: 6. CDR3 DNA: TGTGCCAGCAGCGACCGGGACAGGGGAAGAGATACGCAGTATTTT. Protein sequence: CASSDRDRGRDTQYF. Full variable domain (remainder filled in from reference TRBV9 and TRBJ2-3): DSGVTQTPKHLITATGQRVTLRCSPRSGDLSVYWYQQSLDQGLQFLIQYYNGEERAKGNILERFSAQQFPDLHSELNLSSLELGDSALYFCASSDRDRGRDTQYFGPGTRLTVL.

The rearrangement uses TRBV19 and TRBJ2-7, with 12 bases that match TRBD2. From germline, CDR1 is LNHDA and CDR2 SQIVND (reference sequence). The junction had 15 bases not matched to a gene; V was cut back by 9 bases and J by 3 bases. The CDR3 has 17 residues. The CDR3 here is CASAQGTSGLGGYEQYF. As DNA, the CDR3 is TGTGCCAGCGCCCAAGGGACTAGCGGGTTAGGGGGCTACGAGCAGTACTTC.

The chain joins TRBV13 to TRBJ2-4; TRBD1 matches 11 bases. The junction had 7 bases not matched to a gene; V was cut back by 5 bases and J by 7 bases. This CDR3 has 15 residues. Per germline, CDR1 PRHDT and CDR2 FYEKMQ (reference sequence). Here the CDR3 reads CASSPGQGARNIQYF. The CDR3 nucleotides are TGTGCCAGCAGCCCCGGACAGGGGGCGCGTAACATTCAGTACTTC. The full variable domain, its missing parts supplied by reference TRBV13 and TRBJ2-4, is AAGVIQSPRHLIKEKRETATLKCYPIPRHDTVYWYQQGPGQDPQFLISFYEKMQSDKGSIPDRFSAQQFSDYHSELNMSSLELGDSALYFCASSPGQGARNIQYFGAGTRLSVL.

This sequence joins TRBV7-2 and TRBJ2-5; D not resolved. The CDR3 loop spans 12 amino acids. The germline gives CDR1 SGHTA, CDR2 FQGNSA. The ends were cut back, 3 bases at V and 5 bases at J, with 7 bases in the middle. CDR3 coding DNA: TGTGCCAGCAGCTTCAGTGGTGAGACCCAGTACTTC. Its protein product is CASSFSGETQYF.